This T cell receptor (beta chain) was profiled in a study of T cells after posttransplantation cyclophosphamide. The protocol was immunoSEQ multiplex PCR, while the TCRdb copy is restricted to in-frame clones and leaves out a portion. The table includes tens of thousands of clones, under 85% detected once. V gave up 0 bases and J gave up 8 bases, with 17 bases separating them. The CDR3 length is 15 residues. Germline CDR1 reads SGHRS; CDR2 reads YFSETQ. Note on this clone: Its antigen is as yet unknown.

Study results and caveats: Tissue-infiltrating T cells from skin or gut overlapped little with blood T cells.

The sequenced sample was memory CD4+ T cells sorted from PBMCs. The clonotype comes from a woman aged 60-70 years in good health, CMV-negative, and a related stem cell transplant donor. The genes are TRBV5-1 and TRBJ1-2, with a tentative D call TRBD1 (6 bases). CDR3 region: CASSLAVGASSGYTF. CDR3 DNA sequence: TGCGCCAGCAGCTTGGCCGTGGGGGCGAGTAGCGGCTACACCTTC.